The present T cell receptor (beta chain) was sequenced within a study of CD8+ T cells in alopecia areata. Study results and caveats: The study found that many expanded lesional clones persisted in scalp and blood during tofacitinib.

Points on this clone: Its antigen is not known.

The treatment here: oral pan-JAK inhibitor, 5-10 mg twice daily. Peripheral blood and lesional scalp punch biopsies came from alopecia areata patients. The CDR3 length is 12 residues. Deletions cut 0 bases from V and 7 bases from J, with 6 bases between. Per the germline V gene, CDR1 is SEHNR and CDR2 is FQNEAQ (reference sequence). RNA extraction was followed by reverse transcription into cDNA, which acted as the sequencing template. The data were produced by immunoSEQ multiplex PCR, yet TCRdb's version contains in-frame clones alone and is incomplete. The sample holds around 86,000 clones, about 71% seen once.

The chain joins TRBV7-9 to TRBJ1-2; no firm D call. This clonotype originated in a human donor with alopecia areata. The sample was CD8+ T cells sorted from blood, taken between weeks 44 and 45, from a patient treated with tofacitinib. In nucleotides, the CDR3 is TGTGCCAGCAGCTTAGCGAAACGTGGCTACACCTTC. This encodes CASSLAKRGYTF.